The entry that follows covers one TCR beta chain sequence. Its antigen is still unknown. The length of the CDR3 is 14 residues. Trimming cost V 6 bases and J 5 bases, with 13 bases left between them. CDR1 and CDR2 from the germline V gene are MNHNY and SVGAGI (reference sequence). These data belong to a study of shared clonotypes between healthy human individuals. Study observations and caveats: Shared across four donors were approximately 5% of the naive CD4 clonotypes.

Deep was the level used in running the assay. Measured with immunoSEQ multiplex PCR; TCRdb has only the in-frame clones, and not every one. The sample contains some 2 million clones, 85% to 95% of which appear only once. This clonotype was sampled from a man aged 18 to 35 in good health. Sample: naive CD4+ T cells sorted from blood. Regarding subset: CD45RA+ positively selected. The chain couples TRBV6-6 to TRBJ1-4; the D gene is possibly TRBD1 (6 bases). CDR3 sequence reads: CASRKDRLNEKLFF. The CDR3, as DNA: TGTGCCAGCAGAAAGGACAGACTAAATGAAAAACTGTTTTTT.